This TCR beta chain originates from a study of regulatory T cells in long-lasting Graves disease. This CDR3 has 15 residues. With 3 bases removed from V and 7 bases from J, the gap between germline ends came to 19 bases. Germline V gene sequence: CDR1 SGDLS, CDR2 YYNGEE. With iRepertoire HTBI primers and Arm-PCR of CDR3 regions, TCR beta libraries were built. One entry per CDR3 protein results from TCRdb running MiXCR on the multiplex PCR reads. The sample has fewer than 400,000 distinct CDR3 sequences, about 20% seen once. The time point is: persistent/refractory GD, antithyroid drugs over 5 years with positive TRAb. Isolated PBMC RNA provided the starting material for the TCR library.

V usage is TRBV9 and J usage is TRBJ1-2; no definite D call. The receptor was derived from a female donor with Graves disease. Material: peripheral blood mononuclear cells (PBMCs), obtained when the disease was refractory, from a patient treated with antithyroid drugs. CDR3 protein: CASSATSFRKAGYTF. The CDR3 DNA is TGTGCCAGCAGCGCCACCTCTTTCCGTAAGGCTGGCTACACCTTC. Combining the CDR3 with reference TRBV9 and TRBJ1-2 gives the whole variable domain DSGVTQTPKHLITATGQRVTLRCSPRSGDLSVYWYQQSLDQGLQFLIQYYNGEERAKGNILERFSAQQFPDLHSELNLSSLELGDSALYFCASSATSFRKAGYTFGSGTRLTVV.